This T cell receptor beta chain was identified during a study of vaccination effects on CD4 cells after COVID-19 (dated by TCRdb to the early 2020s). In terms of the full investigation: Post-vaccine samples across the study were collected a median of 72 days after the second dose, with a range of 14 to 241. SARS-CoV-2 spike-specific CD4+ TCR repertoires were compared before and after mRNA vaccination in COVID-19 convalescent patients and in infection-naive vaccine recipients. The full study included roughly 11 COVID-19 convalescent patients and a handful of SARS-CoV-2-naive healthy vaccine recipients. Cultures from other donors in the study were sequenced using the Oncomine TCR Beta short-read assay on an Illumina iSeq 100. Overall study outcomes, separate from this receptor: Among healthy vaccine recipients, nearly all vaccine-induced clones were SARS-CoV-2 mono-reactive, and only 1 of 255 was cross-reactive with common cold coronaviruses. Only a small number of convalescent patients were included, and no early post-infection timepoints were available, which limited the study. Both infection-induced and vaccine-induced clones contracted markedly at late post-vaccination timepoints, which is consistent with waning T cell responses.

This clone was observed a handful of times. Its antigen is unknown. No much larger clonotype is one base removed from it; base qualities were not supplied. Library preparation employed the immunoSEQ multiplex PCR assay. DNA from the cultured and isolated CD4+ T cells underwent TCR beta CDR3 sequencing. The source study handled its data this way. Non-productive TCR sequences were removed and reads were trimmed to the CDR3 region, keeping CDR3s of at least 7 amino acids. Antigen-specific clonotypes were identified with the MANAFEST web app by comparing expansion in peptide wells against reference cultures. Positive clones required FDR<0.05 expansion versus reference and all other wells, odds ratio above 5, and frequency above 0.1% in two replicate wells. A clonotype was called cross-reactive if it was significantly expanded both in SARS-CoV-2 spike wells and in at least one common cold coronavirus spike condition. CDR3 similarity was assessed by Levenshtein distance with the stringdist R package, and unrooted trees were built with ape in R 3.6.1. In its TCRdb copy, this immuneACCESS table keeps in-frame sequences only and misses some clones. Where compared with another copy, unresolved V genes explain less than half of these, and the others have no known cause. D and trimming come from the DNA, and the V and J calls and clone size come from that table. This sample lists 67,000 or so clones; roughly four fifths were detected once. Together, the top ten hold roughly 1.2% of the sample.

The germline ends are 9 bases apart after V is trimmed by 0 bases and J by 0 bases. Including cysteine and phenylalanine, the CDR3 has 16 amino acids. Only the CDR3 portion is preserved as DNA: 48 bases, with reading frame beginning at the first base. According to the germline V gene, CDR1 reads SGDLS and CDR2 reads YYNGEE. In the ViraFEST assay, PBMC were stimulated with viral peptide pools, and antigen-specific CD4+ T cell clonotypes were then identified by expansion using TCR sequencing. After around ten days of culture, CD4+ T cells were isolated with the EasySep CD4+ T cell isolation kit. Two doses of either the BNT162b2 or the mRNA-1273 mRNA SARS-CoV-2 vaccine were administered to participants. The absence of prior SARS-CoV-2 infection in healthy vaccine recipients was confirmed by negative nucleocapsid antibodies before and after vaccination. Each well held fewer than 2.5 million PBMC cultured in IMDM containing roughly 5% human AB serum, about 10 IU/ml IL-2 and gentamicin, along with approximately 10 ug/ml peptides. Half of the culture medium was replaced with fresh IL-2-containing medium on days 3 and 7. Unless otherwise noted, each peptide stimulation condition was cultured in triplicate wells. Using Ficoll-Paque Plus gradient centrifugation, PBMC were separated from whole blood and then either used fresh or cryopreserved at -140C. The overlapping peptide pools covered the spike proteins of SARS-CoV-2 as well as those of the common cold coronaviruses HCoV-NL63, HCoV-OC43 and HCoV-229E. The QIAamp micro DNA kit was used to extract genomic DNA from the cultured CD4+ T cells.

The chain was built from TRBV9 and TRBJ2-2; there is no confident call for the D gene. Source: CD4+ T cells from PBMCs cultured with HCoV-229E spike peptides, taken after COVID-19 vaccination. In light of the paper, this sample's cell subset or site label describes: HCoV-229E spike overlapping peptide pool stimulation. The sequence derives from a human donor who received a COVID-19 vaccine. Read as DNA, the sequence is TGTGCCAGCAGCGTAGAAGTGGGTACGAACACCGGGGAGCTGTTTTTT. The resulting protein is CASSVEVGTNTGELFF.